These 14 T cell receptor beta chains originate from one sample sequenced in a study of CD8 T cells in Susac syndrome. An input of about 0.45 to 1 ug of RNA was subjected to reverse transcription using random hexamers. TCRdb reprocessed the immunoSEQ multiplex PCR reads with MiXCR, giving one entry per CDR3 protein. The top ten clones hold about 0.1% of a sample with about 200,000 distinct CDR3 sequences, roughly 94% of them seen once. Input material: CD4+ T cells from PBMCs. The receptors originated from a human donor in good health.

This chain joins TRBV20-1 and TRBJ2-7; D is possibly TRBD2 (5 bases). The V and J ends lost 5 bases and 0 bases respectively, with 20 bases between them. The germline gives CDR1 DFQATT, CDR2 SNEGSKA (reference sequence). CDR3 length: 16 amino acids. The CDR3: CSAPPADPYSSYEQYF. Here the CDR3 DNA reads TGCAGTGCTCCCCCAGCGGACCCTTACAGCTCCTACGAGCAGTACTTC.

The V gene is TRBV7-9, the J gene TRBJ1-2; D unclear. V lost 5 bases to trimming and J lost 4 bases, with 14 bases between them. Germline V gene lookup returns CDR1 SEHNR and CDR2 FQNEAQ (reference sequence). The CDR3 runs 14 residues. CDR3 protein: CASSASAAAYGYTF. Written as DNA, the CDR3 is TGTGCCAGCAGCGCGTCGGCAGCTGCCTATGGCTACACCTTC.

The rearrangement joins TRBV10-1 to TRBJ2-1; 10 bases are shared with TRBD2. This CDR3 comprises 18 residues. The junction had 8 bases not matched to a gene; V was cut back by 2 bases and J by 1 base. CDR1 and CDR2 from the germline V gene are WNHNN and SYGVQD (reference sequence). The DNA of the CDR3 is TGCGCCAGCAGTGAGATCCTAGCGGGAGACCTTTCCTACAATGAGCAGTTCTTC. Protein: CASSEILAGDLSYNEQFF.

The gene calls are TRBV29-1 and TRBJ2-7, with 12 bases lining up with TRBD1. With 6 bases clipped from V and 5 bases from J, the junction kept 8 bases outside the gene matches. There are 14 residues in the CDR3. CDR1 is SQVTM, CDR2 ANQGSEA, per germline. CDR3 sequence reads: CSVDPGTGGNEQYF. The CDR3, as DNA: TGCAGCGTAGACCCCGGGACAGGGGGCAACGAGCAGTACTTC.

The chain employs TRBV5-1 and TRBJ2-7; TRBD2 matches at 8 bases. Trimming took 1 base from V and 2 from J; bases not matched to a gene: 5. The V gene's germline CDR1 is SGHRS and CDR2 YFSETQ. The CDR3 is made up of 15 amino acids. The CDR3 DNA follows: TGCGCCAGCAGCTTGAGCGGGGGCCAAACCTACGAGCAGTACGTC. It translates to CASSLSGGQTYEQYV.

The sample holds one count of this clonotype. The CDR3 DNA is TGTGCCAGCAGTCCCCGAGACAACACAGATACGCAGTATTTT. Amino acid sequence: CASSPRDNTDTQYF. The chain uses TRBV28 and TRBJ2-3; D remains ambiguous. Trimming left V 5 bases short and J 2 bases short, with 11 bases between. Germline loops: CDR1 MDHEN, CDR2 SYDVKM. This CDR3 spans 14 amino acids.

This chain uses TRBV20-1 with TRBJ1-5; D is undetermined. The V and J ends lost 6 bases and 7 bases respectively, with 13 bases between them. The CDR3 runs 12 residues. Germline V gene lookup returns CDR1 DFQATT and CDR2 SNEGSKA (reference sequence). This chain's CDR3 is CSARMSLQPQHF. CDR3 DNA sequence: TGCAGTGCCCGAATGAGCCTGCAGCCCCAGCATTTT.

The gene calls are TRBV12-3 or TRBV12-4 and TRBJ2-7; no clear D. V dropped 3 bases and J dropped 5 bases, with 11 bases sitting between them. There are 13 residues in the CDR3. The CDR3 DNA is TGTGCCAGCAGTTTTCAAGGGTCGGACGAGCAGTACTTC. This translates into CASSFQGSDEQYF.

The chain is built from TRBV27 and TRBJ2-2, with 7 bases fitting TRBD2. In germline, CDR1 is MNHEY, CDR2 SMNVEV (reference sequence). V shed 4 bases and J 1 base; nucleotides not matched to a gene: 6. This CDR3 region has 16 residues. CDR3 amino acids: CASSSLRGENTGELFF. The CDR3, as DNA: TGTGCCAGCAGTTCTCTTCGGGGGGAGAACACCGGGGAGCTGTTTTTT.

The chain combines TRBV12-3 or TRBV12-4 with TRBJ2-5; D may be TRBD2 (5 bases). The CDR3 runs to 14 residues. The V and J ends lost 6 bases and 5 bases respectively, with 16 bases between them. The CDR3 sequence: CASSLTGVLETQYF. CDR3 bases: TGTGCCAGCAGCCTTACCGGGGTCTTGGAGACCCAGTACTTC.

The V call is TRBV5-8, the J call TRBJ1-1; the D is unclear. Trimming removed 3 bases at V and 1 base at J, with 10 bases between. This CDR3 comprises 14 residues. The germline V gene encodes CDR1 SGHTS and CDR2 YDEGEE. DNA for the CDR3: TGTGCCAGCAGCTCGTACACGGAGAACACTGAAGCTTTCTTT. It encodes CASSSYTENTEAFF.

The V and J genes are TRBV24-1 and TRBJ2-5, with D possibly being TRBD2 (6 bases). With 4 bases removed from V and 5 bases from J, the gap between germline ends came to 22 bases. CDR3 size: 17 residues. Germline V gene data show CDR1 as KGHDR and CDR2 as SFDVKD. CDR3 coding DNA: TGTGCCACCAGTGACCAGGGTTGGGCCAAGGAGGGGGAGACCCAGTACTTC. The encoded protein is CATSDQGWAKEGETQYF.

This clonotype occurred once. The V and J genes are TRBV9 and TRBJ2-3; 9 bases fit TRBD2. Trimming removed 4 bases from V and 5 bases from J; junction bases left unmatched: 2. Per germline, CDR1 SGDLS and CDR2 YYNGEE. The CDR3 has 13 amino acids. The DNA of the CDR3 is TGTGCCAGCAGCTATAGCGGGGGAGATACGCAGTATTTT. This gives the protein CASSYSGGDTQYF.

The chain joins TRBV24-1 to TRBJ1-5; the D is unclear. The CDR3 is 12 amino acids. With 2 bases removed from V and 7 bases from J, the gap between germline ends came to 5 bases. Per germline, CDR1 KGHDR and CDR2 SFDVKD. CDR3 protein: CATSDSSQPQHF. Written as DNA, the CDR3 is TGTGCCACCAGTGATTCTAGCCAGCCCCAGCATTTT.